This entry describes one TCR beta chain. Mismatch with germline at one junction end may stem from a read error. The data belong to a study of cytomegalovirus exposure and HLA in healthy donors. The study ran its PCR with 60 Vbeta and 13 Jbeta primers. Data came from immunoSEQ multiplex PCR; TCRdb stores just in-frame clones and leaves some out. Of approximately 140,000 clones in the sample, more than 65% were seen once. CDR1 is ENHRY and CDR2 is SYGVKD in the germline V gene. This CDR3 spans 12 amino acids. The chain is built from TRBV10-3 and TRBJ2-7; 9 bases line up with TRBD2. The sequenced sample was PBMCs. This clonotype was sampled from a man in his fifties or sixties in good health and CMV-seropositive. The CDR3: CAISPSGGRALF. CDR3 in DNA: TGTGCCATCAGCCCCAGTGGCGGGAGGGCCTTGTTC.